Listed below are T cell receptor beta chains from one sample, sequenced in a study of cytomegalovirus exposure and HLA in healthy donors. Assay: immunoSEQ multiplex PCR; the TCRdb copy retains only in-frame clones and omits some. In the table there are about 220,000 clones, roughly 88% of which are singletons. Input material: PBMCs. These receptors all stem from a boy between 2 and 10 years old in good health and CMV-seronegative. Both conserved end residues are trimmed from each CDR3.

CDR3: ASSLRRRDSYEQY; V: TRBV6-6
CDR3: ALGQGGPTDTQY; V: TRBV30
CDR3: ASSKDEGAPDYGYT; V: TRBV21-1
CDR3: ASSLDRTGGNTIY; V: TRBV11-2
CDR3: ASSSDGQRAEAF; V: TRBV7-9
CDR3: ASSTTSGFFGNTIY; V: TRBV7-9
CDR3: ASSVERDSEQY; V: TRBV9
CDR3: ASSAGTEAF; V: TRBV28
CDR3: ASSIAGVPYEQY; V: TRBV19
CDR3: ASIPPGMADGYT; V: TRBV5-6
CDR3: ASSEKDRGDTEAF; V: TRBV10-2
CDR3: ASSWGTGRSGYT; V: TRBV5-6
CDR3: ASTQGTGWNNEQF; V: TRBV11-1
CDR3: SVEEVRSRHNEQF; V: TRBV29-1
CDR3: ASRDRGRAEAF; V: TRBV6-1
CDR3: ASSQEVRNTEAF; V: TRBV4-1
CDR3: ASSYSYEQY; V: TRBV5-8
CDR3: ASSGSPSYGYT; V: TRBV6-5
CDR3: ASSTSDRGLGEQY; V: TRBV25-1
CDR3: ASNKGGPSSPLH; V: TRBV6-5
CDR3: ASTLFPGGSYGYT; V: TRBV5-6
CDR3: ASGLGQGREFDTEAF; V: TRBV12-5
CDR3: ASRRTVVTYEQY; V: TRBV6-5
CDR3: ATQPGTTETQY; V: TRBV5-4
CDR3: ASSVSGTSAREQF; V: TRBV19
CDR3: ATQGTGNSYEQY; V: TRBV2
CDR3: ASSSGGMETYEQY; V: TRBV7-9
CDR3: ASSFSGSSGTGELF; V: TRBV5-1
CDR3: ASSQRSGSGELF; V: TRBV18
CDR3: ASSEWDRGKAYEQY; V: TRBV2
CDR3: ASTTRKVGAYNEQF; V: TRBV19
CDR3: AWSRGTGAGQPQH; V: TRBV30
CDR3: ASIPMSREDLGLAGVADTQY; V: TRBV5-1
CDR3: ASSDWDRGRTEAF; V: TRBV19
CDR3: ATSFEGTPVNYGYT; V: TRBV5-6
CDR3: ASRPTSGLASSYEQY; V: TRBV7-8
CDR3: ASGLGGSTDTQY; V: TRBV11-3
CDR3: ASSSTGNTEAF; V: TRBV19
CDR3: ASSQRPGSNYGYT; V: TRBV4-1
CDR3: ASRAGGSTEAF; V: TRBV5-1
CDR3: ASPTSGSGDTQY; V: TRBV2
CDR3: ATSSGHLSSYEQY; V: TRBV15
CDR3: ASSSRQGGPPLH; V: TRBV7-9
CDR3: ASSPGQASTDTQY; V: TRBV11-3
CDR3: ASTMDRLKRGYT; V: TRBV6-1
CDR3: ASSLWQGIQETQY; V: TRBV7-7
CDR3: SVVTRGSSGANVLT; V: TRBV29-1
CDR3: ASSYAGATGELF; V: TRBV6-5
CDR3: ASSIVGYSNQPQH; V: TRBV19
CDR3: ASSASGGGMSDTQY; V: TRBV19
CDR3: ASSFVPTADGYT; V: TRBV7-2
CDR3: ASSTDSSTDTQY; V: TRBV7-2
CDR3: ASSFWGQPQH; V: TRBV5-6
CDR3: ASSLSGTDKNIQY; V: TRBV5-1
CDR3: ASSLIGGLGYGYT; V: TRBV7-3
CDR3: AWTSLGQNFLLGELF; V: TRBV30
CDR3: AWSYGGNNQPQH; V: TRBV30